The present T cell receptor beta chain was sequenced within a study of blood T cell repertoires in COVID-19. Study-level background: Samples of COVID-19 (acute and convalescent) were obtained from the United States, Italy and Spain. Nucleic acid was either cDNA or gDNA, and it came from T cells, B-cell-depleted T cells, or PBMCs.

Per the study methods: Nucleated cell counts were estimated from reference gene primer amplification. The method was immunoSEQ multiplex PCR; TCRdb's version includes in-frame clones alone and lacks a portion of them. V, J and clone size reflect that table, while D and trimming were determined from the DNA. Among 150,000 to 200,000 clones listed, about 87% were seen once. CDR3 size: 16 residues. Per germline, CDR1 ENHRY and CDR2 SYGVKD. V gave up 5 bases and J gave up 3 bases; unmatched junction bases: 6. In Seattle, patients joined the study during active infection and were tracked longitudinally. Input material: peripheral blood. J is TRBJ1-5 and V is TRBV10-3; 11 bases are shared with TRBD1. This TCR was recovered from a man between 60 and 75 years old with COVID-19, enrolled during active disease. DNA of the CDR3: TGTGCCATCAGTTCCGGGACAGGGGGATCCAATCAGCCCCAGCATTTT. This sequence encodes CAISSGTGGSNQPQHF.